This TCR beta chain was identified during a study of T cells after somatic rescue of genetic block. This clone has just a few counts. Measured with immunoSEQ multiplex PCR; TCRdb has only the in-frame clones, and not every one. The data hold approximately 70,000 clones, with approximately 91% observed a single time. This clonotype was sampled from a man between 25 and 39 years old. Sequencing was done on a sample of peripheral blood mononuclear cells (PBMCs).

CDR3 residues: CASSGPGPNQPQHF. In DNA form, the CDR3 reads TGTGCCAGCAGTGGCCCTGGCCCCAATCAGCCCCAGCATTTT. This chain joins TRBV6-1 and TRBJ1-5; D is unresolved. V shed 4 bases and J shed 3 bases, with 10 bases lying between them. This CDR3 spans 14 amino acids. CDR1 and CDR2 (germline): MNHNS, SASEGT.